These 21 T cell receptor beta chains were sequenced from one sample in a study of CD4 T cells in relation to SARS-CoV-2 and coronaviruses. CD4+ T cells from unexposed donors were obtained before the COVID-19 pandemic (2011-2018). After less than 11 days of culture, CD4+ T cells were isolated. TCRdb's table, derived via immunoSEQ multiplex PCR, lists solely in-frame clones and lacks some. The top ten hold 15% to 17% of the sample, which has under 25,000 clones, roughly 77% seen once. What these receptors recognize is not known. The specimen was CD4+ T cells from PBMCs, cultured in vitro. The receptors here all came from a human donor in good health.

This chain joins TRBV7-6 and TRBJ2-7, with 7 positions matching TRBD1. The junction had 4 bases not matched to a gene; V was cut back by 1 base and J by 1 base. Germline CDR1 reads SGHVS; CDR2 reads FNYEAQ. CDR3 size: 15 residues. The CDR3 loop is CASSLETGVSYEQYF. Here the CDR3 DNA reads TGTGCCAGCAGCTTAGAAACAGGGGTGTCCTACGAGCAGTACTTC.

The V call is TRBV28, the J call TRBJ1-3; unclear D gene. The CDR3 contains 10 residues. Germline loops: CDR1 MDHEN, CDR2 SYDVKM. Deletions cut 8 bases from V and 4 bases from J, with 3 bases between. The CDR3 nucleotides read TGTGCCAGCTTAGGAAACACCATATATTTT. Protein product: CASLGNTIYF.

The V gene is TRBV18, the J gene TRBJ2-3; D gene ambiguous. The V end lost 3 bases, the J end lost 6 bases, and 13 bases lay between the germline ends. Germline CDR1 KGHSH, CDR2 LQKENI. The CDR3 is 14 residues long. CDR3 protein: CASSPSPPGDTQYF. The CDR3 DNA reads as TGTGCCAGCTCACCGTCCCCACCTGGGGATACGCAGTATTTT.

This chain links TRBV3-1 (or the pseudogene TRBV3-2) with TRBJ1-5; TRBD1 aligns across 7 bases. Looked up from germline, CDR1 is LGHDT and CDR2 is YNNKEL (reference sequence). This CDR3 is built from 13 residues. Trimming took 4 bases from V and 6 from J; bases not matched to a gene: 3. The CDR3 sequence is CASSRTGVQPQHF. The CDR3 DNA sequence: TGTGCCAGCAGCCGAACAGGGGTTCAGCCCCAGCATTTT.

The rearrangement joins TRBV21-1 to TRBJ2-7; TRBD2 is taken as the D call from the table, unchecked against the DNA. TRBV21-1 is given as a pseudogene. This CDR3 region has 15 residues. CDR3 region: CASSKKAGGDYEQYF. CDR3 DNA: TGTGCCAGCAGCAAAAAGGCGGGAGGGGACTACGAGCAGTACTTC.

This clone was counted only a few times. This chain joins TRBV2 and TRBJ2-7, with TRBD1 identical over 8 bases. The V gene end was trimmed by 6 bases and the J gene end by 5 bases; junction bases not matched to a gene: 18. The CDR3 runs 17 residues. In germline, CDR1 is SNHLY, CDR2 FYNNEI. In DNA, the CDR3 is TGTGCCAGCAGATATAAAAAATCGGGGACAGGAGGCGACGAGCAGTACTTC. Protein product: CASRYKKSGTGGDEQYF. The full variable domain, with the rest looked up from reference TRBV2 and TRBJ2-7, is EPEVTQTPSHQVTQMGQEVILRCVPISNHLYFYWYRQILGQKVEFLVSFYNNEISEKSEIFDDQFSVERPDGSNFTLKIRSTKLEDSAMYFCASRYKKSGTGGDEQYFGPGTRLTVT.

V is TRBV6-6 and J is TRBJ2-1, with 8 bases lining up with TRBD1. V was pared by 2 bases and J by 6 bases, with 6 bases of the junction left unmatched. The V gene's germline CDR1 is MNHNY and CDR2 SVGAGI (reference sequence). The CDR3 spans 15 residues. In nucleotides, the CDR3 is TGTGCCAGCAGTTACAGGACAGGGACAGGCAATGAGCAGTTCTTC. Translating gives CASSYRTGTGNEQFF.

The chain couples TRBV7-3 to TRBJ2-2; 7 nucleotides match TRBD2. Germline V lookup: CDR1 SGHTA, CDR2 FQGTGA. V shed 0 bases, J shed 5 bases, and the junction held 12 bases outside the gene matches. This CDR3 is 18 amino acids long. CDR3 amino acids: CASSLTSRTSSGTGELFF. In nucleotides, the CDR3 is TGTGCCAGCAGCTTAACTAGTAGGACTAGTTCTGGGACCGGGGAGCTGTTTTTT.

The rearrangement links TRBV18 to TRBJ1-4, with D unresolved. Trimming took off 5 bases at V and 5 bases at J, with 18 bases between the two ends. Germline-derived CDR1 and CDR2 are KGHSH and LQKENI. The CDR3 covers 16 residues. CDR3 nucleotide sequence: TGTGCCAGCTCAATCTCCGGGCCACCCCTCAATGAAAAACTGTTTTTT. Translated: CASSISGPPLNEKLFF.

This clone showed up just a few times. This CDR3 is CASSGQGQEQPQHF. In DNA, the CDR3 is TGTGCCAGCAGTGGGCAGGGACAAGAGCAGCCCCAGCATTTT. The chain recombines TRBV2 with TRBJ1-5; maybe TRBD1 (6 bases). CDR3 size: 14 residues. The V end was cut by 4 bases, the J end by 7 bases, with 14 bases between. CDR1 is SNHLY and CDR2 is FYNNEI in the germline V gene.

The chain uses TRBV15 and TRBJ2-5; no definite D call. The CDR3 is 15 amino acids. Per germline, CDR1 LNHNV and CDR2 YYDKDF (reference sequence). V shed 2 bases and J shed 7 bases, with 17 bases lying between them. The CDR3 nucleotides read TGTGCCACCAGCAGAACCTCGCGGCTAAAGTGGACCCAGTACTTC. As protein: CATSRTSRLKWTQYF.

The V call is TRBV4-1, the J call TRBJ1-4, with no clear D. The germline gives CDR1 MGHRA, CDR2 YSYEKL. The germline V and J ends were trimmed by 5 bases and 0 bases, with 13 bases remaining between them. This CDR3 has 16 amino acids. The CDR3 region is CASSKIVSTTNEKLFF. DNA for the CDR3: TGCGCCAGCAGCAAAATCGTCAGTACAACTAATGAAAAACTGTTTTTT.

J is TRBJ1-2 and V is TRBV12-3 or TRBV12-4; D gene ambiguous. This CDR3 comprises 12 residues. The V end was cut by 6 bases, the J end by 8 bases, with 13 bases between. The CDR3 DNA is TGTGCCAGCAGCCCCGCACCACGGGGCTACACCTTC. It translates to CASSPAPRGYTF.

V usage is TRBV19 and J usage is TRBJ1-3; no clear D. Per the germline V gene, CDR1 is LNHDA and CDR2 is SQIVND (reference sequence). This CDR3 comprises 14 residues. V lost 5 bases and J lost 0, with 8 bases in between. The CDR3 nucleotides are TGTGCCAGTAGTCCCTCGTCCTCTGGAAACACCATATATTTT. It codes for CASSPSSSGNTIYF.

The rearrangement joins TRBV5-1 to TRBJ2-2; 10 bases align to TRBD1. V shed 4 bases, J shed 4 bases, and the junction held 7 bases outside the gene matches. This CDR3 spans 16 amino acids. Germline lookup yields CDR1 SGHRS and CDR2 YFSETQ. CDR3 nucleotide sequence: TGCGCCAGCAGCAGCCCCGGGACAGGGGTCACCGGGGAGCTGTTTTTT. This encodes CASSSPGTGVTGELFF.

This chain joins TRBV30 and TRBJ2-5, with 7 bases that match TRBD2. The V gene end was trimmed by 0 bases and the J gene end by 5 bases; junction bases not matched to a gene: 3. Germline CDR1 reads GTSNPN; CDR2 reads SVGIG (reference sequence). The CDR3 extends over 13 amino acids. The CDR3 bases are TGTGCCTGGAGTGTCGGGGGGTCGGAGACCCAGTACTTC. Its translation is CAWSVGGSETQYF.

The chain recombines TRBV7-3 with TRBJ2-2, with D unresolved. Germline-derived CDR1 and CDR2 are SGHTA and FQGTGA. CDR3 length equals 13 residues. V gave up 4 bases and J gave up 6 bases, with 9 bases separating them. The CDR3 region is CASSSFKAGELFF. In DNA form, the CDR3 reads TGTGCCAGCAGCTCTTTCAAGGCCGGGGAGCTGTTTTTT.

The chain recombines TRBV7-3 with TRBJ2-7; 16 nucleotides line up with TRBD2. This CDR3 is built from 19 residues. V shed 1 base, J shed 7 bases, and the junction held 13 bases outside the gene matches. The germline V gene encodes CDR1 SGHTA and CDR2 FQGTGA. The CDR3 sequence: CASSLRRGGTSGRVGEQYF. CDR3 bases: TGTGCCAGCAGCTTAAGGCGGGGGGGGACTAGCGGGAGGGTGGGTGAGCAGTACTTC.

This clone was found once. The CDR3 DNA reads as TGTGCCAGCAGCCCCGGGAGGGACTACGAGCAGTACTTC. Amino acids: CASSPGRDYEQYF. This sequence joins TRBV9 and TRBJ2-7; TRBD2 matches 8 bases. The V segment lost 4 bases and the J segment 3 bases; nucleotides outside the gene matches: 3. Germline CDR1 is SGDLS and CDR2 is YYNGEE. The CDR3 is 13 residues long.

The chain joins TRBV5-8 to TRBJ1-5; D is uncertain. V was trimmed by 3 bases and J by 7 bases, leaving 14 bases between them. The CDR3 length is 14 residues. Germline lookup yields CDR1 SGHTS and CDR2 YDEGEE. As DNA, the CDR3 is TGTGCCAGCAGCTCGTTATTAGGCCAGCAGCCCCAGCATTTT. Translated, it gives CASSSLLGQQPQHF.

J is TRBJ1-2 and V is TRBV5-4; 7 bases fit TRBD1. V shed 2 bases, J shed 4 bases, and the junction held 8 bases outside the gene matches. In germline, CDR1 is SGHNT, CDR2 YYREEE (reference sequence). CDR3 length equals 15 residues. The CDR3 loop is CASSFEAGGLYGYTF. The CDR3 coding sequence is TGTGCCAGCAGCTTCGAGGCAGGGGGTCTCTATGGCTACACCTTC.